The 5 T cell receptor beta chains in this list originate from one sample, sequenced in a study of blood T cell repertoires in COVID-19. Generated by immunoSEQ multiplex PCR, the TCRdb table keeps only in-frame clones and is missing some. The table shows approximately 100,000 clones, with 76% occurring only once. Material for sequencing was peripheral blood. These receptors were taken from a man aged 80 or over with COVID-19, enrolled during active disease.

V usage is TRBV28 and J usage is TRBJ2-5; TRBD2 agrees at 10 bases. V lost 7 bases and J lost 5; bases outside the gene matches: 13. The germline V gene has CDR1 MDHEN and CDR2 SYDVKM. The CDR3 is 16 residues long. The CDR3 DNA is TGTGCCAGCACTCTTTACGGGACTAGCGCGTCCGAGACCCAGTACTTC. Protein sequence: CASTLYGTSASETQYF.

V gene TRBV7-6 combines with J gene TRBJ1-3; D remains unclear. This CDR3 has 14 amino acids. Germline V gives CDR1 SGHVS, CDR2 FNYEAQ. V gave up 6 bases and J gave up 4 bases, with 13 bases separating them. CDR3 in amino acids: CASSPDTRGNTIYF. CDR3 nucleotide sequence: TGTGCCAGCAGTCCCGATACGCGGGGAAACACCATATATTTT.

This chain connects TRBV27 to TRBJ2-7, with 7 bases matching TRBD1. The V gene end was trimmed by 2 bases and the J gene end by 5 bases; junction bases not matched to a gene: 6. This CDR3 has 14 residues. The germline CDR1 and CDR2 sequences are MNHEY and SMNVEV (reference sequence). CDR3 amino acids: CASSLITGVDEQYF. The CDR3 DNA follows: TGTGCCAGCAGTTTAATCACAGGGGTAGACGAGCAGTACTTC.

In this sample, this clone turned up a few times. The J gene is TRBJ1-5, the V gene TRBV2, with D unclear. The ends were cut back, 2 bases at V and 0 bases at J, with 11 bases in the middle. The CDR3 spans 16 residues. The germline CDR1 and CDR2 sequences are SNHLY and FYNNEI. The CDR3 coding sequence is TGTGCCAGCAGTGAATGGGCAGGATATAGCAATCAGCCCCAGCATTTT. It codes for CASSEWAGYSNQPQHF. The full variable domain, completed using reference TRBV2 and TRBJ1-5, is EPEVTQTPSHQVTQMGQEVILRCVPISNHLYFYWYRQILGQKVEFLVSFYNNEISEKSEIFDDQFSVERPDGSNFTLKIRSTKLEDSAMYFCASSEWAGYSNQPQHFGDGTRLSIL.

This CDR3 is CASSQNSGRVWDEQFF. CDR3 DNA: TGCGCCAGCAGCCAAAATAGCGGGAGGGTCTGGGATGAGCAGTTCTTC. The chain has TRBV4-1 and TRBJ2-1; TRBD2 agrees at 11 bases. In germline, CDR1 is MGHRA, CDR2 YSYEKL. V shed 2 bases, J shed 8 bases, and the junction held 8 bases outside the gene matches. The CDR3 extends over 16 amino acids.